These 25 T cell receptor beta chains originate from one sample sequenced in a study of human T cells and chemical hapten exposure. Specified time point: patch test 2, 6 weeks after DPC sensitization. Treatment in this sample: therapeutic diphenylcyclopropenone sensitization with weekly scalp DPC. One entry per CDR3 protein results from TCRdb running MiXCR on the RACE reads. The sample has a few hundred thousand distinct CDR3 sequences; about 6% are singletons. Sequencing was performed on whole blood, taken in connection with sensitization to the hapten diphenylcyclopropenone (DPC). Receptor source: a woman under 30 with alopecia areata. Some clones in this sample may be carry-over from other donors' samples.

The V gene is TRBV18, the J gene TRBJ2-1; weak D call: TRBD1 (6 bases). This CDR3 has 18 amino acids. Germline V gene data show CDR1 as KGHSH and CDR2 as LQKENI. Trimming removed 0 bases at V and 1 base at J, with 16 bases between. The DNA of the CDR3 is TGTGCCAGCTCACCACCGGGCGCACAGGGCCTTTCCTACAATGAGCAGTTCTTC. Its translation is CASSPPGAQGLSYNEQFF.

The chain recombines TRBV7-2 with TRBJ1-1, with D unclear. With 5 bases removed from V and 0 bases from J, the gap between germline ends came to 13 bases. Germline loops: CDR1 SGHTA, CDR2 FQGNSA. The CDR3 sequence is 15 residues long. The CDR3 DNA sequence: TGTGCCAGCAGCGCTTTAACGACCTTGAACACTGAAGCTTTCTTT. This gives the protein CASSALTTLNTEAFF. The full variable domain, in which reference TRBV7-2 and TRBJ1-1 provide the parts outside the CDR3, is GAGVSQSPSNKVTEKGKDVELRCDPISGHTALYWYRQSLGQGLEFLIYFQGNSAPDKSGLPSDRFSAERTGGSVSTLTIQRTQQEDSAVYLCASSALTTLNTEAFFGQGTRLTVV.

The rearrangement links TRBV2 to TRBJ2-7; 8 bases are shared with TRBD2. CDR1 is SNHLY and CDR2 is FYNNEI in the germline V gene. The CDR3 covers 13 residues. The ends lost 8 bases at V and 3 bases at J; junction bases unmatched: 6. CDR3 residues: CASGGLERYEQYF. DNA for the CDR3: TGTGCCAGCGGGGGACTAGAGCGCTACGAGCAGTACTTC.

This chain joins TRBV11-2 and TRBJ2-2; maybe TRBD2 (5 bases). The V end lost 8 bases, the J end lost 0 bases, and 13 bases lay between the germline ends. From germline, CDR1 is SGHAT and CDR2 FQNNGV. The length of the CDR3 is 15 residues. In nucleotides, the CDR3 is TGTGCCAGCCGCCGGAGGATCGCGAACACCGGGGAGCTGTTTTTT. Protein sequence: CASRRRIANTGELFF.

This clonotype occurred a few times. V is TRBV20-1 and J is TRBJ2-3, with 7 nucleotides matching TRBD2. This CDR3 region has 16 residues. V gave up 0 bases and J gave up 3 bases; unmatched junction bases: 9. Germline lookup yields CDR1 DFQATT and CDR2 SNEGSKA (reference sequence). In nucleotides, the CDR3 is TGCAGTGCTAGAGATAGCGCGGGGGTTAAGACAGATACGCAGTATTTT. This codes for CSARDSAGVKTDTQYF.

This clonotype came up a few times. The gene calls are TRBV5-1 and TRBJ2-2; possibly TRBD1 for D (5 bases). The ends were cut back, 4 bases at V and 6 bases at J, with 10 bases in the middle. The CDR3 sequence is 13 residues long. Germline values: CDR1 SGHRS, CDR2 YFSETQ. CDR3 sequence: CASSPREAGELFF. Here the CDR3 DNA reads TGCGCCAGCAGCCCCAGGGAAGCCGGGGAGCTGTTTTTT.

In this sample, this clonotype turned up a few times. This chain joins TRBV27 and TRBJ2-7, with a possible D match to TRBD1 (6 bases). The CDR3 totals 14 residues. V dropped 4 bases and J dropped 4 bases, with 14 bases sitting between them. CDR1 is MNHEY, CDR2 SMNVEV, per germline (reference sequence). The CDR3 reads CASSSYRVRYEQYF. The CDR3 region has the DNA TGTGCCAGCAGTTCCTACAGGGTTAGGTACGAGCAGTACTTC.

This chain uses TRBV9 with TRBJ2-3; D unresolved. V dropped 4 bases and J dropped 1 base, with 13 bases sitting between them. The CDR3 runs to 15 residues. Germline assignment: CDR1 SGDLS and CDR2 YYNGEE. The DNA of the CDR3 is TGTGCCAGCAGCCTGACCCGGCTAGGCACAGATACGCAGTATTTT. Protein: CASSLTRLGTDTQYF.

CDR3 coding DNA: TGCGCCAGCAGCCATCTCGACAGGCCGGACCAGCCCCACTTT. Encoded protein: CASSHLDRPDQPHF. The V call is TRBV4-1, the J call TRBJ1-6; tentative D call: TRBD1 (6 bases). The CDR3 covers 14 residues. The V gene's germline CDR1 is MGHRA and CDR2 YSYEKL. Between the trimmed V and J ends, which lost 3 bases and 18 bases, there was a span of 21 bases.

The V call is TRBV29-1, the J call TRBJ2-6; D call uncertain. The CDR3 has 14 amino acids. Deletions cut 3 bases from V and 0 bases from J, with 6 bases between. Germline V CDR1 and CDR2: SQVTM, ANQGSEA. CDR3: CSVDLPSGANVLTF. The CDR3 region has the DNA TGCAGCGTTGACCTCCCCTCTGGGGCCAACGTCCTGACTTTC.

This clonotype was observed many times. The rearrangement links TRBV20-1 to TRBJ2-4; D ambiguous. The CDR3 consists of 14 residues. V gave up 6 bases and J gave up 2 bases, with 14 bases separating them. Germline V lookup: CDR1 DFQATT, CDR2 SNEGSKA (reference sequence). CDR3 bases: TGCAGTGCCCCTGGTCCCCTCTCCAAAAACATTCAGTACTTC. Protein: CSAPGPLSKNIQYF.

This clonotype was seen many times. The V call is TRBV15, the J call TRBJ1-4, with 9 bases lining up with TRBD1. V shed 8 bases, J shed 7 bases, and the junction held 8 bases outside the gene matches. Per germline, CDR1 LNHNV and CDR2 YYDKDF (reference sequence). The CDR3 is 14 amino acids. In DNA, the CDR3 is TGTGCCACCTCCCCCCGGGACAGGGTTGAAAAACTGTTTTTT. Its protein is CATSPRDRVEKLFF. Together with reference TRBV15 and TRBJ1-4, the CDR3 gives the full variable domain: DAMVIQNPRYQVTQFGKPVTLSCSQTLNHNVMYWYQQKSSQAPKLLFHYYDKDFNNEADTPDNFQSRRPNTSFCFLDIRSPGLGDTAMYLCATSPRDRVEKLFFGSGTQLSVL.

This clonotype has a handful of counts. The V gene is TRBV4-1, the J gene TRBJ2-4; no reliable D call. The CDR3 is 18 residues long. V was shortened by 1 base and J by 7 bases, with 23 bases between the two germline ends. Per the germline V gene, CDR1 is MGHRA and CDR2 is YSYEKL. The CDR3 DNA reads as TGCGCCAGCAGCCAAGGGGGTTCCATCCAACCATTGATGAACATTCAGTACTTC. It codes for CASSQGGSIQPLMNIQYF.

In its sample, this clonotype was seen many times. The chain employs TRBV25-1 and TRBJ1-1; possible D gene TRBD1, 6 bases. The V end lost 6 bases, the J end lost 3 bases, and 17 bases lay between the germline ends. Germline values: CDR1 MGHDK, CDR2 SYGVNS. The CDR3 runs to 15 residues. CDR3 in DNA: TGTGCCAGCAGGTTGTCGGGGGGGCAGTACACTGAAGCTTTCTTT. It codes for CASRLSGGQYTEAFF.

This clonotype was detected many times. This chain joins TRBV12-3 or TRBV12-4 and TRBJ1-1, with 9 bases matching TRBD1. V shed 5 bases and J 6 bases; nucleotides not matched to a gene: 7. This CDR3 contains 14 residues. The CDR3 protein is CASSLHRGRAEAFF. CDR3 coding DNA: TGTGCCAGCAGTCTTCACAGGGGGCGAGCTGAAGCTTTCTTT.

This rearrangement joins TRBV14 to TRBJ2-3; 8 positions agree with TRBD2. V was clipped by 4 bases and J by 2 bases; unmatched bases: 11. Germline CDR1 SGHDN, CDR2 FVKESK. The CDR3 covers 17 residues. In DNA form, the CDR3 reads TGTGCCAGCAGCCCACCAGCGGGGGCCCCCTTCACAGATACGCAGTATTTT. Its translation: CASSPPAGAPFTDTQYF.

The J gene is TRBJ1-2, the V gene TRBV19; D is ambiguous. The ends were cut back, 0 bases at V and 4 bases at J, with 6 bases in the middle. Germline V gene lookup returns CDR1 LNHDA and CDR2 SQIVND (reference sequence). This CDR3 region has 13 residues. The CDR3 is CASSIDPRYGYTF. The CDR3 nucleotides are TGTGCCAGTAGTATAGATCCTCGCTATGGCTACACCTTC. The full variable domain, in which reference TRBV19 and TRBJ1-2 provide the parts outside the CDR3, is DGGITQSPKYLFRKEGQNVTLSCEQNLNHDAMYWYRQDPGQGLRLIYYSQIVNDFQKGDIAEGYSVSREKKESFPLTVTSAQKNPTAFYLCASSIDPRYGYTFGSGTRLTVV.

This clonotype was recorded a few times. The V gene is TRBV2, the J gene TRBJ2-1; D gene unclear. CDR1 SNHLY and CDR2 FYNNEI come from the germline V gene. V gave up 6 bases and J gave up 5 bases, with 14 bases separating them. CDR3 length equals 14 residues. CDR3 amino acids: CASRKVNLHNEQFF. CDR3 sequence (DNA): TGTGCCAGCAGGAAAGTCAACTTACACAATGAGCAGTTCTTC. The variable domain in full, completed from reference TRBV2 and TRBJ2-1, reads EPEVTQTPSHQVTQMGQEVILRCVPISNHLYFYWYRQILGQKVEFLVSFYNNEISEKSEIFDDQFSVERPDGSNFTLKIRSTKLEDSAMYFCASRKVNLHNEQFFGPGTRLTVL.

Only a few counts were recorded for this clonotype. The chain couples TRBV6-5 to TRBJ1-2; 10 nucleotides match TRBD1. V lost 2 bases and J lost 4; bases outside the gene matches: 1. The CDR3 spans 14 residues. CDR1 and CDR2 from the germline V gene are MNHEY and SVGAGI. CDR3 sequence reads: CASSYGDRGYGYTF. The CDR3, as DNA: TGTGCCAGCAGTTACGGGGACAGGGGCTATGGCTACACCTTC.

This sequence joins TRBV20-1 and TRBJ1-2; possible D gene TRBD1, 5 bases. The CDR3 is 14 amino acids. Germline V gene sequence: CDR1 DFQATT, CDR2 SNEGSKA (reference sequence). With 0 bases removed from V and 5 bases from J, the gap between germline ends came to 13 bases. The CDR3 bases are TGCAGTGCTAGAGATGGGAGGGGTACTTATGGCTACACCTTC. It translates to CSARDGRGTYGYTF.

The genes are TRBV12-3 or TRBV12-4 and TRBJ2-3; TRBD1 matches 7 bases. The CDR3 has 13 residues. V lost 5 bases to trimming and J lost 4 bases; unmatched junction nucleotides: 3. The chain's CDR3 is CASSRTGPDTQYF. The CDR3 nucleotides read TGTGCCAGCAGTAGGACAGGTCCAGATACGCAGTATTTT.

In its sample, this clonotype was seen many times. The chain links TRBV12-3 or TRBV12-4 to TRBJ2-5; TRBD2 is a possible D gene (6 bases). The ends were cut back, 7 bases at V and 1 base at J, with 10 bases in the middle. The CDR3 totals 13 residues. Here the CDR3 reads CASNRGSQETQYF. The CDR3 region has the DNA TGTGCCAGCAATCGGGGGAGCCAAGAGACCCAGTACTTC.

The rearrangement links TRBV21-1 to TRBJ2-3; the table names TRBD1, a call not compared with the DNA. TRBV21-1 is a recognized pseudogene. The CDR3 totals 18 residues. Here the CDR3 DNA reads TGTGCCAGCACCCAAAGGGGAAGCGGGGGCCGGGGAACAGATACGCAGTATTTT. Translation: CASTQRGSGGRGTDTQYF.

The V and J genes are TRBV4-1 and TRBJ2-1; TRBD2 is a possible D gene (5 bases). CDR3 length: 16 amino acids. The germline V and J ends were trimmed by 0 bases and 0 bases, with 9 bases remaining between them. Germline assignment: CDR1 MGHRA and CDR2 YSYEKL. This CDR3 reads CASSQEPGNSYNEQFF. The CDR3, as DNA: TGCGCCAGCAGCCAAGAACCCGGGAACTCCTACAATGAGCAGTTCTTC.

This clonotype was detected only a few times. The V call is TRBV6-2 or TRBV6-3, the J call TRBJ1-5; TRBD1 aligns across 7 bases. The germline CDR1 and CDR2 sequences are MNHEY and SVGEGT. Germline trimming cut 6 bases from V and 9 bases from J; bases unmatched to any gene: 14. This CDR3 contains 15 residues. The CDR3 bases are TGTGCCAGCAGCCAGACAGGGAATAGCAATTCGCCCCAGCATTTT. Protein sequence: CASSQTGNSNSPQHF.